This T cell receptor beta chain appears in the sequencing data of a study of cytomegalovirus exposure and HLA in healthy donors. Overall study findings and caveats: Reportedly, diagnosis of cytomegalovirus status by the classifier showed high specificity and sensitivity.

Remarks on this clone: Its antigen remains unknown.

PCR was performed using 60 Vbeta and 13 Jbeta primers. Some clones are missing from TCRdb's copy, which holds only in-frame ones; the method was immunoSEQ multiplex PCR. The sample consists of 210,000 or so clones, about 80% of them appearing once. The CDR3 is 16 amino acids. The chain uses TRBV21-1 and TRBJ2-3; the table gives TRBD2 as D, unverified against the DNA. TRBV21-1 is a pseudogene. This TCR came from a girl aged 10 to 17 in good health and CMV-seronegative. The specimen sequenced was PBMCs. DNA of the CDR3: TGTGCCAGCAGCAATTCTGCTAGTCATAGCACAGATACGCAGTATTTT. Translation gives CASSNSASHSTDTQYF.